This T cell receptor (beta chain) emerged from a study of blood T cell repertoires in COVID-19. Study summary: T cells, B-cell-depleted T cells, or PBMCs provided the cDNA or gDNA that served as material.

Sequenced by immunoSEQ multiplex PCR; TCRdb stores in-frame clones only, minus some. The repertoire holds a few hundred thousand clones, over 80% seen once, with 6.8% in the top ten. The CDR3 has 15 residues. Germline CDR1 is MDHEN and CDR2 is SYDVKM. The trim removed 1 base at V and 7 bases at J, leaving 8 bases unmatched. Living in under 30 US areas, the participants were between 18 and 89 years of age. Cohorts were assigned according to the clinical history that participants reported. The specimen sequenced was PBMCs or T cells enriched from blood (not recorded which). This chain joins TRBV28 and TRBJ1-1; the match to TRBD1 covers 8 bases. The receptor's source is a woman in her 40s who had recovered from COVID-19. The CDR3 is CASSLLRTGRYEAFF. Here the CDR3 DNA reads TGTGCCAGCAGTTTATTGAGGACAGGGAGATATGAAGCTTTCTTT.